This T cell receptor beta chain was documented in a study of OX40 agonist ivuxolimab in advanced cancers. Overall study context: Among those enrolled, mean age was about 62 years (range about 23 to 79) and about 81% were male. Past anti-PD-1, anti-PD-L1 or anti-CTLA-4 therapy was accepted, and 40% had received some.

Germline V gene lookup returns CDR1 MNHEY and CDR2 SMNVEV (reference sequence). V trimming: 6 bases; J trimming: 5 bases; junction bases outside the gene matches: 8. There are 15 residues in the CDR3. To note about this clone: Its antigen is currently unknown.

Repertoires were generated with immunoSEQ multiplex PCR, while TCRdb's copy carries only in-frame clones and drops some. The data hold roughly 16,000 clones, with 73% observed a single time. General observations from the study: At 0.1-3.0 mg/kg, partial responders had clonal expansion among the lowest observed. In a subset of nonresponders, normalized T-cell clonal expansion was also low.

The origin of this receptor is an adult with an advanced solid tumor such as melanoma, head and neck, liver or kidney cancer. This specimen was CD4+ or CD8+ T cells sorted from blood, taken in a trial of the OX40 agonist ivuxolimab. The chain joins TRBV27 to TRBJ2-5; 11 nucleotides align to TRBD2. CDR3 sequence reads: CASSQLAGEGETQYF. CDR3 sequence (DNA): TGTGCCAGCAGCCAACTAGCGGGAGAGGGGGAGACCCAGTACTTC.